The following is a T cell receptor (beta chain) sequence with its context. The target antigen is unknown. This specimen comes from a study of cytomegalovirus exposure and HLA in healthy donors. Germline CDR1 and CDR2: MNHNS and SASEGT. V lost 1 base and J 7 bases, leaving 11 bases between the germline ends. CDR3 length: 14 residues. In the PCR, 60 Vbeta and 13 Jbeta primers were used. Original handling: An analysis performed later counted about 80 million unique TCR beta chains (around 10 million of them shared). Using immunoSEQ multiplex PCR, the repertoire was profiled, and TCRdb retains in-frame clones only, with some absent. V, J and clone size are taken as reported in that table, and D and trimming were inferred from the DNA itself. The top ten hold roughly 5.5% of the sample, which has over 150,000 clones, around 81% seen once. Study-wide points: It was assumed in the presence/absence analyses that sequencing depth was roughly uniform across donors. As a later analysis showed, several of the most significant clusters appeared to be linked to common viral pathogens. Some TCR beta chains (164 of them) were listed as cytomegalovirus-associated.

This clonotype originated in a woman between 40 and 55 years old in good health and CMV-seropositive. This chain connects TRBV6-1 to TRBJ2-1; maybe TRBD1 (5 bases). Sequencing was performed on PBMCs. The CDR3 protein is CASSEEPGWNEQFF. In DNA, the CDR3 is TGTGCCAGCAGTGAAGAGCCAGGGTGGAATGAGCAGTTCTTC.